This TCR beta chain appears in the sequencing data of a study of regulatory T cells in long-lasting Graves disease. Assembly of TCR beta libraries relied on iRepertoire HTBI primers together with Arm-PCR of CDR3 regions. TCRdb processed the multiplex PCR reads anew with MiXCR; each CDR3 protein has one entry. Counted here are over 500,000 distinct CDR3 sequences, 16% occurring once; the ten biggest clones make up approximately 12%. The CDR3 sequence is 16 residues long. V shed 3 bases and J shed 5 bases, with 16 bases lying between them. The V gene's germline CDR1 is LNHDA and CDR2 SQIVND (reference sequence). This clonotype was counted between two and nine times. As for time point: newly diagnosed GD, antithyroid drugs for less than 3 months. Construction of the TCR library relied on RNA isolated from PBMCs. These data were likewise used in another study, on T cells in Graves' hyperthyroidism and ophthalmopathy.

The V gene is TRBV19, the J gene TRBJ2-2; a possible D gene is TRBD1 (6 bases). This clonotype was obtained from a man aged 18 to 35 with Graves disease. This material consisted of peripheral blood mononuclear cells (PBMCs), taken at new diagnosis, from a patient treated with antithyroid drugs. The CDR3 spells CASSISPTGLTGELFF. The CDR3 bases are TGTGCCAGTAGTATCTCCCCTACAGGGCTGACCGGGGAGCTGTTTTTT.